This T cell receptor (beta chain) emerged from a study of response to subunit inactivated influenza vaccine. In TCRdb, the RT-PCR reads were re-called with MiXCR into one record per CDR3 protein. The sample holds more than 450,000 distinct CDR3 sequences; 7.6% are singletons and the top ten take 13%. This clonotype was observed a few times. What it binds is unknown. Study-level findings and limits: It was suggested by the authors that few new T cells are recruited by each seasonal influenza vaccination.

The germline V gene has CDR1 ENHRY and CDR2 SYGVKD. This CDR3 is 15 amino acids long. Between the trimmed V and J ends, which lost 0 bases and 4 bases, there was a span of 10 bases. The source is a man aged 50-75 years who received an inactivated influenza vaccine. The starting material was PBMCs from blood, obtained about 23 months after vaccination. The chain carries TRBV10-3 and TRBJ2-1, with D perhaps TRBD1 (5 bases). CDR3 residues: CAISESGQAYNEQFF. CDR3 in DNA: TGTGCCATCAGTGAGTCGGGGCAGGCATACAATGAGCAGTTCTTC.